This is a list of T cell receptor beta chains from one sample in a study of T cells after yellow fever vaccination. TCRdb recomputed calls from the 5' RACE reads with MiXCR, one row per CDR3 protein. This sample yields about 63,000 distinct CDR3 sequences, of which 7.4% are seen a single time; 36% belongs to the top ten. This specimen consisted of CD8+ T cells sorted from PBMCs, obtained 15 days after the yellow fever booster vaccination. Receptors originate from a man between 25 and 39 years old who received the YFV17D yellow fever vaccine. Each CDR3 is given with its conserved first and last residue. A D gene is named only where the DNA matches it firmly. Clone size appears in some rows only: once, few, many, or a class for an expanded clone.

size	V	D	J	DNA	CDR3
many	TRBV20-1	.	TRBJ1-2	TGCAGTGCTAGGATACCAGGGGCCGGCTATGGCTACACCTTC	CSARIPGAGYGYTF
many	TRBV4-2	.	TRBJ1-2	TGTGCCAGCCTCGGTACAGTCGATGGCTACACCTTC	CASLGTVDGYTF
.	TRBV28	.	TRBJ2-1	TGTGCCAGCAGTTCCACAAACAACAATGAGCAGTTCTTC	CASSSTNNNEQFF
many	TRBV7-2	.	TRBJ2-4	TGTGCCAGCAGCCCCACAGGGGGGACTACCATTCAGTACTTC	CASSPTGGTTIQYF
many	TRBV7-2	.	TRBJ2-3	TGTGCCAGCAGCTCAATAGGGGGGGGGATCTCGGGAGATACGCAGTATTTT	CASSSIGGGISGDTQYF
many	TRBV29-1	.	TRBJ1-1	TGCAGCGTTGATCTCGCTGATAGGCCCTCCGGCGAAGCTTTCTTT	CSVDLADRPSGEAFF
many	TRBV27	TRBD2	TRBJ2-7	TGTGCCAGCAGTTTAGTCCCTGGGCCTAGCGGGGATTCCTACGAGCAGTACTTC	CASSLVPGPSGDSYEQYF
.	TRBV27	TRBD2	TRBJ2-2	TGTGCCAGCAGTTTAACGGCGGGAGGGCCCTCCGGGGAGCTGTTTTTT	CASSLTAGGPSGELFF
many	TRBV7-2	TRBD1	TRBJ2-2	TGTGCCAGCAGCCATCTGACAGGGGGCTATACCGGGGAGCTGTTTTTT	CASSHLTGGYTGELFF
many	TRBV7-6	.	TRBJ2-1	TGTGCCAGCAGCTTAGGGGGCCAGGATATTAATGAGCAGTTCTTC	CASSLGGQDINEQFF
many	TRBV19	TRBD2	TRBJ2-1	TGTGCCAGTAGTATAGATCGCCTAGCGGGTCGCTCCTACAATGAGCAGTTCTTC	CASSIDRLAGRSYNEQFF
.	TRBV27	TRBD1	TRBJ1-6	TGTGCCAGCACCTTCCAGGGGGCTAATTCACCCCTCCACTTT	CASTFQGANSPLHF
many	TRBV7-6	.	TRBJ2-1	TGTGCCAGCAGCTTACAGGCGTACGGAAGAGACTCCTACAATGAGCAGTTCTTC	CASSLQAYGRDSYNEQFF
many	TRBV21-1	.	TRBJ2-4	TGTGCCAGCAGCAGAGGCCCTTCCCCCAAAAACATTCAGTACTTC	CASSRGPSPKNIQYF